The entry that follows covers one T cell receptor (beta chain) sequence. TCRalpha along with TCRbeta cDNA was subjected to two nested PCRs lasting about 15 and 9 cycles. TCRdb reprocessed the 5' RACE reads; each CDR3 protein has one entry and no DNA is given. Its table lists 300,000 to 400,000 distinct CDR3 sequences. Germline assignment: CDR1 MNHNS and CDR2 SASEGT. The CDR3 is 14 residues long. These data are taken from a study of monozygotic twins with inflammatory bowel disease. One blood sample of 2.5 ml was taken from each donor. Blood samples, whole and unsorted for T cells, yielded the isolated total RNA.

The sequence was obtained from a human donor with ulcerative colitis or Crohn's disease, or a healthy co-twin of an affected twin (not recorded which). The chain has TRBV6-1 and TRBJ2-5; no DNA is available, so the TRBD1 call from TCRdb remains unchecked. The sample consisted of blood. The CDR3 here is CASNLGQGMETQYF.